The rows below give T cell receptor beta chains drawn from one sample of a study of identical twins. From the 5' RACE reads, TCRdb called clonotypes with MiXCR, one entry per CDR3 protein. The sample has hundreds of thousands of distinct CDR3 sequences; about 7% are singletons. This sample also belongs to another study, concerning yellow fever vaccine responses in identical twins.

The sample taken for sequencing was memory (CD45RO+) T cells sorted from blood. The receptors here all came from a woman younger than 35 in good health. Both conserved end residues are part of each CDR3. Fields, in order: D gene, clone size, V gene, J gene, CDR3 protein, CDR3 DNA. D genes are given only for firm matches. Where a row states a size, it is once, few, many or the class of an expanded clone; other rows omit it.

TRBD2	few	TRBV12-5	TRBJ2-1	CASGPRSGRDNEQFF	TGTGCTAGTGGCCCCCGTAGCGGGAGGGACAATGAGCAGTTCTTC
TRBD2	many	TRBV20-1	TRBJ2-1	CSASTGTSAYNEQFF	TGCAGTGCTAGTACCGGGACTAGCGCTTACAATGAGCAGTTCTTC
.	few	TRBV29-1	TRBJ1-1	CSVSLRWPENTEAFF	TGCAGCGTTAGCCTTCGTTGGCCGGAGAACACTGAAGCTTTCTTT
.	many	TRBV12-3/TRBV12-4	TRBJ1-5	CASSPGAGVVHQPQHF	TGTGCCAGCAGTCCTGGGGCAGGGGTTGTCCATCAGCCCCAGCATTTT
TRBD1	.	TRBV20-1	TRBJ2-1	CSAREILTGVSEQFF	TGCAGTGCTAGAGAAATTTTGACAGGGGTGAGTGAGCAGTTCTTC
.	many	TRBV7-8	TRBJ1-5	CASSFVGVAQPQHF	TGTGCCAGCAGCTTCGTCGGGGTAGCCCAGCCCCAGCATTTT
TRBD1	once	TRBV20-1	TRBJ1-2	CSAMNDRGYGYTF	TGCAGTGCAATGAACGACAGGGGCTATGGCTACACCTTC
.	.	TRBV7-3	TRBJ2-3	CASKTSGATSTDTQYF	TGTGCCAGCAAGACCTCGGGAGCGACTAGCACAGATACGCAGTATTTT
.	.	TRBV11-3	TRBJ2-2	CASSLMGLGELFF	TGTGCCAGCAGCTTAATGGGGCTCGGGGAGCTGTTTTTT
.	few	TRBV15	TRBJ1-5	CATSRMAGTNQPQHF	TGTGCCACCAGCAGAATGGCAGGTACGAATCAGCCCCAGCATTTT
.	many	TRBV7-9	TRBJ2-7	CASSLPGLSYEQYF	TGTGCCAGCAGCTTGCCGGGACTGAGCTACGAGCAGTACTTC
.	few	TRBV6-1	TRBJ2-2	CASSPTGIAGELFF	TGTGCCAGCAGCCCCACAGGGATCGCCGGGGAGCTGTTTTTT
.	many	TRBV20-1	TRBJ2-7	CSARPPLRSSYEQYF	TGCAGTGCTAGACCGCCTCTAAGGAGCTCCTACGAGCAGTACTTC
.	many	TRBV5-5	TRBJ1-1	CASSTDGYTEAFF	TGTGCCAGCAGCACGGACGGATACACTGAAGCTTTCTTT
TRBD2	many	TRBV5-1	TRBJ2-1	CASSRLAGGNEQFF	TGCGCCAGCAGCCGGCTAGCGGGAGGTAATGAGCAGTTCTTC
.	many	TRBV20-1	TRBJ1-2	CSASPQGHYGYTF	TGCAGTGCTAGCCCACAGGGTCACTATGGCTACACCTTC
.	few	TRBV6-5	TRBJ2-1	CASSYLSPYNEQFF	TGTGCCAGCAGTTACCTAAGCCCCTACAATGAGCAGTTCTTC
.	few	TRBV28	TRBJ1-4	CASSPGTQNEKLFF	TGTGCCAGCAGTCCCGGGACCCAAAATGAAAAACTGTTTTTT
.	many	TRBV12-3/TRBV12-4	TRBJ2-3	CASSLTRTGWDTQYF	TGTGCCAGCAGTTTGACCAGGACTGGGTGGGATACGCAGTATTTT
.	few	TRBV6-5	TRBJ2-7	CASSYSRVGYEQYF	TGTGCCAGCAGTTACTCCAGGGTGGGCTACGAGCAGTACTTC
.	few	TRBV29-1	TRBJ2-5	CSTRRGSETQYF	TGCAGCACCCGCAGGGGATCAGAGACCCAGTACTTC
.	few	TRBV11-3	TRBJ2-2	CASSHFAGELFF	TGTGCCAGCAGCCATTTTGCCGGGGAGCTGTTTTTT
TRBD2	.	TRBV12-3/TRBV12-4	TRBJ2-4	CAFSLAGVAGVAKNIQYF	TGTGCCTTCAGTTTAGCGGGAGTTGCGGGGGTAGCCAAAAACATTCAGTACTTC
.	medium-sized	TRBV5-1	TRBJ2-2	CASRFFRNTGELFF	TGCGCCAGCAGATTCTTCAGGAACACCGGGGAGCTGTTTTTT
.	.	TRBV29-1	TRBJ2-5	CSVAWQGETQYF	TGCAGCGTTGCGTGGCAGGGGGAGACCCAGTACTTC
.	.	TRBV6-4	TRBJ1-2	CASSATPGTGYGYTF	TGTGCCAGCAGTGCGACACCAGGGACGGGCTATGGCTACACCTTC
.	few	TRBV28	TRBJ2-7	CASTLGPASSYEQYF	TGTGCCAGCACCCTAGGACCCGCTAGCTCCTACGAGCAGTACTTC
.	many	TRBV28	TRBJ2-1	CASTHSKSSYNEQFF	TGTGCCAGCACCCACTCGAAATCCTCCTACAATGAGCAGTTCTTC
.	many	TRBV20-1	TRBJ1-2	CSANPEHAGYTF	TGCAGTGCTAACCCGGAACATGCGGGCTACACCTTC
.	many	TRBV2	TRBJ1-3	CASRPENTIYF	TGTGCCAGCAGGCCTGAAAACACCATATATTTT
TRBD2	.	TRBV29-1	TRBJ2-3	CSVVAGGGLPFTDTQYF	TGCAGCGTTGTAGCCGGGGGGGGACTACCTTTCACAGATACGCAGTATTTT